Presented here are 4 T cell receptor beta chains from one specimen sequenced in a study of blood T cells in healthy people across ages. The authors ran a second PCR of roughly 6 to 12 cycles using a sample-barcoded 5' primer and a J-beta primer mix. TCRdb re-called the 5' RACE reads with MiXCR, one entry per CDR3 protein. The sample includes 780,000 or so distinct CDR3 sequences, around 50% of them seen just once. Sequencing was carried out using blood. The receptors were gathered from a man aged 35 to 55 in good health.

The chain joins TRBV3-1 to TRBJ2-3, with D unresolved. Germline values: CDR1 LGHDT, CDR2 YNNKEL (reference sequence). Between the trimmed V and J ends, which lost 3 bases and 6 bases, there was a span of 19 bases. CDR3 length equals 16 residues. CDR3 residues: CASSQQLSRASDTQYF. In DNA form, the CDR3 reads TGTGCCAGCAGCCAGCAATTATCCCGTGCTTCTGATACGCAGTATTTT.

Notes on this clonotype: This is likely a read error, given that the CDR3 carries no conserved phenylalanine or tryptophan at its end. The genes are TRBV28 and TRBJ2-1; 10 positions agree with TRBD1. Germline CDR1 and CDR2: MDHEN and SYDVKM. The junction had 12 bases not matched to a gene; V was cut back by 4 bases and J by 0 bases. CDR3 length equals 19 residues. The CDR3 DNA follows: TGTGCCAGCAGTTCATACATGGACAGGGGGGAAGGCTCCTACAATGAGCAGTTCTTA. Translation: CASSSYMDRGEGSYNEQFL.

V and J are TRBV9 and TRBJ1-2, with a tentative D call TRBD1 (6 bases). V shed 2 bases and J shed 5 bases, with 16 bases lying between them. Germline V gene data show CDR1 as SGDLS and CDR2 as YYNGEE. CDR3 length: 15 residues. CDR3 region: CASSVRDNGNYGYTF. The CDR3 coding sequence is TGTGCCAGCAGCGTCCGGGACAACGGAAATTATGGCTACACCTTC.

The rearrangement links TRBV27 to TRBJ2-3, with a tentative D call TRBD1 (5 bases). The germline CDR1 and CDR2 sequences are MNHEY and SMNVEV (reference sequence). V was clipped by 1 base and J by 2 bases, with 16 bases between them. The CDR3 covers 17 residues. In DNA, the CDR3 is TGTGCCAGCAGTTTATTTATAGGGGTCGGCCTCACAGATACGCAGTATTTT. It translates to CASSLFIGVGLTDTQYF.